This T cell receptor (beta chain) was identified in a study of T-cell reconstitution after alpha-beta-depleted transplantation in children (dated by TCRdb to about 2016). Describing the broader study: Using TCR repertoire profiling, the study quantitatively followed how T-cell immune reconstitution unfolded in children after TCRalphabeta/CD19-depleted allogeneic hematopoietic cell transplantation.

Libraries were built with PCR. Sequencing took place on an Illumina HiSeq 2500. TCR library preparation used molecular barcoding, with unique molecular identifiers applied to normalize quantification of the TCRbeta repertoire. TCRdb's own reprocessing of the public reads used fastp at Q25 and MiXCR and kept productive beta chains. Every entry covers one CDR3 protein and lists the most common genes and DNA from its rows. Present in this sample are about 460,000 distinct CDR3 sequences, more than 9.5% of which were seen just once. 13% to 15% of the sample comes from the top ten. V is pared back by 7 bases and J by 4 bases, with 17 bases lying between the germline termini. CDR1 and CDR2 (MNHEY, SVGEGT) derive from the germline V gene. CDR3 length: 15 amino acids, cysteine to phenylalanine. The sequence is cut down to CDR3 DNA, 45 bases in frame from base 1. The meaning of the sample's treatment or condition label: allogeneic hematopoietic cell transplantation with graft depleted of TCRalphabeta T cells and CD19 B cells. The transplant recipients were children given TCRalphabeta/CD19-depleted allogeneic hematopoietic cell grafts.

A remark on this clonotype: Its antigen remains unidentified. No per-base quality is available; no much larger clone lies one base away.

Study-level results and caveats: In some patients, high TCRbeta diversity at day 60 was attributed to recipient T cells and intrathymic progenitors that had survived conditioning. The apparently early recovery of alphabetaT-cell counts about two months after transplant reportedly depended on only several hundred rapidly expanded clones that came from non-depleted graft cells. Over subsequent months, a decline in hyperexpanded clone frequencies was noted, and after one year, T-cell counts and TCRbeta diversity were mostly ascribed to newly produced T cells.

The origin of this receptor is a female patient younger than 10 who had a stem cell transplant for aplastic anemia, so the T cells may come from the graft donor. Here the sequenced sample was PBMCs, mostly from graft donor cells, taken 180 days after TCRalphabeta/CD19-depleted stem cell transplant. The rearranged segments are TRBV6-2 or TRBV6-3 and TRBJ2-1, with the D gene too uncertain to name. The CDR3 region: CASKPRADFYNEQFF. The DNA is TGTGCCAGCAAACCAAGGGCAGACTTTTACAATGAGCAGTTCTTC.